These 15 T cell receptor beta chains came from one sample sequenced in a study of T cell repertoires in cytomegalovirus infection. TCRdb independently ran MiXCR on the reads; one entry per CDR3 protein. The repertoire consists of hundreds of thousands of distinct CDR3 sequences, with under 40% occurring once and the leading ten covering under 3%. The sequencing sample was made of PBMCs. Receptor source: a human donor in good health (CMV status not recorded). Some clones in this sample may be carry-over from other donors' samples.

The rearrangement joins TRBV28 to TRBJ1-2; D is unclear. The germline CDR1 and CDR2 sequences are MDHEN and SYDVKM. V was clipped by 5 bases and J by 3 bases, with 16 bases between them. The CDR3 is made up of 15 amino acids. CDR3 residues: CASSTSREADYGYTF. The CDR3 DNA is TGTGCCAGCAGTACCTCCCGGGAGGCAGACTATGGCTACACCTTC.

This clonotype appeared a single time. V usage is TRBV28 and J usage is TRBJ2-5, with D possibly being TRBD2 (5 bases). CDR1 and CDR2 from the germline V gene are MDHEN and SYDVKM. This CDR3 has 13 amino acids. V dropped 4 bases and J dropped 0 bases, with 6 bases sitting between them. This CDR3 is CASSSGNQETQYF. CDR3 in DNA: TGTGCCAGCAGTTCCGGGAACCAAGAGACCCAGTACTTC.

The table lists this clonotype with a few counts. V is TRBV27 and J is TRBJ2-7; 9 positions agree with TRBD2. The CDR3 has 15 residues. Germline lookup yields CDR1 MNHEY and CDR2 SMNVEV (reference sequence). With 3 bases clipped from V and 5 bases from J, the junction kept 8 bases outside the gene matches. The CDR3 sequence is CASSLISGSRDEQYF. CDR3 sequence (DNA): TGTGCCAGCAGTTTGATTAGCGGGAGTCGCGACGAGCAGTACTTC.

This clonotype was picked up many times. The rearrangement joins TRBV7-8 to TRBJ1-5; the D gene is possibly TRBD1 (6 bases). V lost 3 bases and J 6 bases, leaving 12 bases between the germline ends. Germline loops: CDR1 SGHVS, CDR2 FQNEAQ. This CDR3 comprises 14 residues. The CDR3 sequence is CASSFGDTGQPQHF. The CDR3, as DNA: TGTGCCAGCAGCTTTGGGGACACGGGTCAGCCCCAGCATTTT.

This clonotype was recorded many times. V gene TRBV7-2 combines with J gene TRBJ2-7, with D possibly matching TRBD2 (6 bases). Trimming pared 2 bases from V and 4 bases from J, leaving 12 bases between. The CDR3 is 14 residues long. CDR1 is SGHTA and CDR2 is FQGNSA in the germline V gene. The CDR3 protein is CASSLLADTYEQYF. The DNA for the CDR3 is TGTGCCAGCAGCTTATTAGCGGATACGTACGAGCAGTACTTC.

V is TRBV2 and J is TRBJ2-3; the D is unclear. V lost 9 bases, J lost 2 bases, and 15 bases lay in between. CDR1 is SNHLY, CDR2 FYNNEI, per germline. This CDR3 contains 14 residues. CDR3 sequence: CASRLSEHTDTQYF. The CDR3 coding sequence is TGTGCCAGTCGCCTAAGCGAACACACAGATACGCAGTATTTT.

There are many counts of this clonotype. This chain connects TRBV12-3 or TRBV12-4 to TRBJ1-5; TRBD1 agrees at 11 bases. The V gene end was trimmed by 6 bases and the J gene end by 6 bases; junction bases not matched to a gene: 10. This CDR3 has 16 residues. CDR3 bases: TGTGCCAGCAGAAAAGGACAGGGGGCAAACAGTCAGCCCCAGCATTTT. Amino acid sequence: CASRKGQGANSQPQHF.

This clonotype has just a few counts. This chain's CDR3 is CASTKTGVNTEAFF. The CDR3 DNA is TGTGCCAGCACCAAAACAGGGGTAAACACTGAAGCTTTCTTT. V gene TRBV2 combines with J gene TRBJ1-1; 7 nucleotides align to TRBD1. Per the germline V gene, CDR1 is SNHLY and CDR2 is FYNNEI. The CDR3 runs 14 residues. Trimming cost V 7 bases and J 2 bases; bases outside gene matches: 7.

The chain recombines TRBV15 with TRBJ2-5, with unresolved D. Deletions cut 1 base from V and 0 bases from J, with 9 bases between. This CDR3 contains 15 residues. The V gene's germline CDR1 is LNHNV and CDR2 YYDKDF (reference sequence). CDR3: CATSRGSTYQETQYF. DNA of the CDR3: TGTGCCACCAGCAGAGGGTCGACATACCAAGAGACCCAGTACTTC.

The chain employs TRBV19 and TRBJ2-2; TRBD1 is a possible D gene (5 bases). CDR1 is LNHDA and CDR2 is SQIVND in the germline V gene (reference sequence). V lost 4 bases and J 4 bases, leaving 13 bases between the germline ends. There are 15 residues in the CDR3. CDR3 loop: CASSNSQGPTGELFF. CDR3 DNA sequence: TGTGCCAGTAGTAACTCGCAGGGCCCCACCGGGGAGCTGTTTTTT. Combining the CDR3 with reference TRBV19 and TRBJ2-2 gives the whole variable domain DGGITQSPKYLFRKEGQNVTLSCEQNLNHDAMYWYRQDPGQGLRLIYYSQIVNDFQKGDIAEGYSVSREKKESFPLTVTSAQKNPTAFYLCASSNSQGPTGELFFGEGSRLTVL.

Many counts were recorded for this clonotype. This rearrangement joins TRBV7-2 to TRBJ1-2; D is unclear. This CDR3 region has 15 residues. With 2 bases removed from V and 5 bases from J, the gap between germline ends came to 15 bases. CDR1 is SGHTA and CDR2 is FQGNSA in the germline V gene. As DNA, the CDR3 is TGTGCCAGCAGCTTAAGTAGAGGGCAGGAATATGGCTACACCTTC. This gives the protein CASSLSRGQEYGYTF.

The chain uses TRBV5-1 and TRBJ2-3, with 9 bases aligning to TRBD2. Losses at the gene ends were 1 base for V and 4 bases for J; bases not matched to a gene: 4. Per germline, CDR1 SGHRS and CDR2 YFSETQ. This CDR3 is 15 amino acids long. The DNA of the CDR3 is TGCGCCAGCAGCTTGAGGGGACTAGCCGCAGATACGCAGTATTTT. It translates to CASSLRGLAADTQYF.

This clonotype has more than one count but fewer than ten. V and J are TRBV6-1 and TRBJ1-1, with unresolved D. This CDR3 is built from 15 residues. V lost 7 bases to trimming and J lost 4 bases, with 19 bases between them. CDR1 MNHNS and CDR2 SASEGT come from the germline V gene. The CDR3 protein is CASTPIPGVGTEAFF. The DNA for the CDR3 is TGTGCCAGCACCCCCATACCAGGCGTTGGCACTGAAGCTTTCTTT.

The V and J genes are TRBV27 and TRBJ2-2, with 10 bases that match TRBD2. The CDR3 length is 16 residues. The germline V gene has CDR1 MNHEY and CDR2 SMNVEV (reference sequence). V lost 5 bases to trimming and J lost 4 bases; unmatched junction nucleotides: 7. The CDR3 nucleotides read TGTGCCAGCAGTCCCCTGAGCGGGAGGGGCACCGGGGAGCTGTTTTTT. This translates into CASSPLSGRGTGELFF.

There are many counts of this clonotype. CDR3 DNA: TGTGCCAGCAGCCGGACAGACTATGGCTACACCTTC. Protein product: CASSRTDYGYTF. The chain couples TRBV7-2 to TRBJ1-2; possible D gene TRBD1, 6 bases. The ends were cut back, 5 bases at V and 3 bases at J, with 7 bases in the middle. The CDR3 covers 12 residues. The germline CDR1 and CDR2 sequences are SGHTA and FQGNSA. The entire variable domain, with the rest obtained from reference TRBV7-2 and TRBJ1-2, is as follows: GAGVSQSPSNKVTEKGKDVELRCDPISGHTALYWYRQSLGQGLEFLIYFQGNSAPDKSGLPSDRFSAERTGGSVSTLTIQRTQQEDSAVYLCASSRTDYGYTFGSGTRLTVV.